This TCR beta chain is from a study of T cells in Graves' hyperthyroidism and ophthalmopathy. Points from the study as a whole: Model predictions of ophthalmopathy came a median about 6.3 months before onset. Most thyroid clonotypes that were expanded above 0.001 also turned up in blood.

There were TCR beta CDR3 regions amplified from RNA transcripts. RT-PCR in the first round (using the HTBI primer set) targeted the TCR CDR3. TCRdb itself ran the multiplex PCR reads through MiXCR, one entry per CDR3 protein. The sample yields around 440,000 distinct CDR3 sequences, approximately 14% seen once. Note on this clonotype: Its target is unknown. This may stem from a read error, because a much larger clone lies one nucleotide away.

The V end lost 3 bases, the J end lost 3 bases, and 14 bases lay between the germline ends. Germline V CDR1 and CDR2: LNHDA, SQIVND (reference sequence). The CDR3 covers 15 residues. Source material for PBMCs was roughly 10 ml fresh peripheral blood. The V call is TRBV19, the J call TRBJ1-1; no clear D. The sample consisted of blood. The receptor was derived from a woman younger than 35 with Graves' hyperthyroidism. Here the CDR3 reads CASSIMVRLDTEAFF. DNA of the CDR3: TGTGCCAGTAGTATTATGGTGCGGCTGGACACTGAAGCTTTCTTT.